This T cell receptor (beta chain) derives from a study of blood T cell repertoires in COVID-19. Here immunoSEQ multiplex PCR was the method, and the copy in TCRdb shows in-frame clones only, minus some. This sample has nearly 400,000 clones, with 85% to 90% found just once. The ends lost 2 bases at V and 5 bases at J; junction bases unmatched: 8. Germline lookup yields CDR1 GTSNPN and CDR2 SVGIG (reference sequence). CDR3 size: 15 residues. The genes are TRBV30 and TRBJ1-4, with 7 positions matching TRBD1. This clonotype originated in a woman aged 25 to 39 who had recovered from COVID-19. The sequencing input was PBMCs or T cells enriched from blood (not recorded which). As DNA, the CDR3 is TGTGCCTGGAGTAGGCCGGACAGGCGGAATGAAAAACTGTTTTTT. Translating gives CAWSRPDRRNEKLFF.